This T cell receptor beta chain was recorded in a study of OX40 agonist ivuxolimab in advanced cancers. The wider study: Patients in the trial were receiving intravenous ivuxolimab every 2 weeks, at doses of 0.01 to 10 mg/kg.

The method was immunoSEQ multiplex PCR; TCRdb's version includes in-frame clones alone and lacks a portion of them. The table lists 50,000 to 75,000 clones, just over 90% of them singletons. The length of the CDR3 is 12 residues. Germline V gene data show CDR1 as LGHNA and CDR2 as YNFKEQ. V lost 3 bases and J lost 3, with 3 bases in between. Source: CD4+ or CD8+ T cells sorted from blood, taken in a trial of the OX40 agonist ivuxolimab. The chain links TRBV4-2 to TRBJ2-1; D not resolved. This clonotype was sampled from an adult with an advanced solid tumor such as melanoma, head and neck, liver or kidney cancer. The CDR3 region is CASSHNYNEQFF. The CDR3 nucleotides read TGTGCCAGCAGCCACAACTACAATGAGCAGTTCTTC.